This is a list of T cell receptor beta chains from one sample in a study of blood T cell repertoires in COVID-19. Clones were sequenced by immunoSEQ multiplex PCR, and TCRdb holds only the in-frame ones, with some missing. The table has about 240,000 clones, about 80% seen once. The sample was peripheral blood. The receptors were gathered from a woman of 80 years or more with acute or convalescent COVID-19. The CDR3 runs from the conserved cysteine through the conserved F or W. D genes are given only for firm matches. Clone size is stated in some rows and not others, as once, few, many or a class when expanded.

j_gene	v_gene	abundance	len	d_gene	CDR3aa	CDR3nt
TRBJ2-7	TRBV5-1	NA	17	TRBD2	CASSPGASGGLSYEQYF	TGCGCCAGCAGCCCTGGCGCTAGCGGGGGCCTATCCTACGAGCAGTACTTC
TRBJ2-3	TRBV11-3	NA	15	TRBD1	CASSLALTGIDTQYF	TGTGCCAGCAGCTTAGCCCTGACAGGGATAGATACGCAGTATTTT
TRBJ1-6	TRBV6-5	NA	16	TRBD1	CASSLNPRGLSTPLHF	TGTGCCAGCAGTTTAAACCCCAGGGGGCTATCGACACCCCTCCACTTT
TRBJ1-1	TRBV7-9	NA	15	NA	CASSLRSGDNTEAFF	TGTGCCAGCAGCTTACGGAGCGGGGATAACACTGAAGCTTTCTTT
TRBJ1-3	TRBV6-5	NA	16	TRBD1	CASSYTRTGTGNTIYF	TGTGCCAGCAGTTACACCCGGACAGGTACCGGAAACACCATATATTTT
TRBJ1-3	TRBV3-1/TRBV3-2	NA	14	NA	CASSQGLQGHTIYF	TGTGCCAGCAGCCAAGGGCTACAGGGTCACACCATATATTTT
TRBJ1-2	TRBV6-5	NA	15	NA	CASSPPTGTNYGYTF	TGTGCCAGCAGTCCCCCGACAGGCACAAACTATGGCTACACCTTC
TRBJ1-4	TRBV7-8	NA	15	TRBD1	CASSPGQGSNEKLFF	TGTGCCAGCAGCCCAGGACAGGGGAGTAATGAAAAACTGTTTTTT
TRBJ1-1	TRBV9	few	13	NA	CASSVDLTAEAFF	TGTGCCAGCAGCGTAGACCTAACGGCTGAAGCTTTCTTT
TRBJ1-1	TRBV6-6	NA	16	TRBD1	CASSYSGGQALSEAFF	TGTGCCAGCAGTTACTCGGGGGGACAGGCCTTAAGTGAAGCTTTCTTT
TRBJ2-5	TRBV6-6	NA	16	NA	CASSYSLTGYQETQYF	TGTGCCAGCAGTTACTCCCTCACGGGATACCAAGAGACCCAGTACTTC
TRBJ2-7	TRBV6-5	NA	11	NA	CATHPGYEQYF	TGTGCCACCCACCCGGGCTACGAGCAGTACTTC
TRBJ1-5	TRBV6-5	NA	15	TRBD1	CASRTTGQGSQPQHF	TGTGCCAGCAGGACCACCGGACAGGGGAGTCAGCCCCAGCATTTT
TRBJ1-2	TRBV28	few	17	TRBD1	CASSSRDRGAPLYGYTF	TGTGCCAGCAGTTCCCGGGACAGGGGAGCCCCCCTTTATGGCTACACCTTC
TRBJ2-1	TRBV2	NA	14	TRBD2	CAGRIAGGLNEQFF	TGTGCCGGCAGAATAGCGGGGGGCCTCAATGAGCAGTTCTTC
TRBJ1-2	TRBV5-4	once	11	NA	CASSLNTGYTF	TGTGCCAGCAGCTTGAATACAGGCTACACCTTC
TRBJ2-3	TRBV2	NA	15	TRBD1	CASRMTGGLTDTQYF	TGTGCCAGCAGGATGACAGGGGGATTAACAGATACGCAGTATTTT